The 17 T cell receptor beta chains given below trace back to one sample, sequenced in a study of blood T cell repertoires in COVID-19. Generated by immunoSEQ multiplex PCR, the TCRdb table keeps only in-frame clones and is missing some. The sample carries roughly 300,000 clones, approximately 88% recorded once. What was sequenced was peripheral blood. The receptors come from a human donor with COVID-19, enrolled during active disease. The donor label of this sample is uncertain.

The chain combines TRBV28 with TRBJ2-3; D may be TRBD2 (5 bases). CDR3 size: 13 residues. Germline CDR1 reads MDHEN; CDR2 reads SYDVKM. With 10 bases removed from V and 0 bases from J, the gap between germline ends came to 11 bases. This CDR3 reads CATIRGSTDTQYF. In DNA, the CDR3 is TGTGCCACCATCCGGGGAAGCACAGATACGCAGTATTTT. The full variable domain, rest sourced from reference TRBV28 and TRBJ2-3, is DVKVTQSSRYLVKRTGEKVFLECVQDMDHENMFWYRQDPGLGLRLIYFSYDVKMKEKGDIPEGYSVSREKKERFSLILESASTNQTSMYLCATIRGSTDTQYFGPGTRLTVL.

The chain links TRBV19 to TRBJ2-7; TRBD1 matches at 11 bases. Germline CDR1 and CDR2: LNHDA and SQIVND (reference sequence). V shed 5 bases, J shed 7 bases, and the junction held 4 bases outside the gene matches. The CDR3 runs 13 residues. As DNA, the CDR3 is TGTGCCAGTAGTCAAGGGACAGGGGGTGAGCAGTACTTC. It codes for CASSQGTGGEQYF.

The CDR3 sequence: CASSLVLAGGNEQFF. In nucleotides, the CDR3 is TGTGCCAGCAGCTTAGTGCTAGCGGGAGGGAATGAGCAGTTCTTC. The chain joins TRBV7-3 to TRBJ2-1, with TRBD2 identical over 12 bases. Germline assignment: CDR1 SGHTA and CDR2 FQGTGA. The V gene end was trimmed by 2 bases and the J gene end by 7 bases; junction bases not matched to a gene: 3. The CDR3 extends over 15 amino acids.

This chain links TRBV14 with TRBJ2-5; maybe TRBD2 (5 bases). V shed 4 bases and J shed 5 bases, with 20 bases lying between them. The CDR3 sequence is 16 residues long. Germline-derived CDR1 and CDR2 are SGHDN and FVKESK. The CDR3 DNA sequence: TGTGCCAGCAGCCTCTCACTAGGACGGGCGTTGGAGACCCAGTACTTC. Its translation: CASSLSLGRALETQYF. Drawing the rest from reference TRBV14 and TRBJ2-5, the complete variable domain is EAGVTQFPSHSVIEKGQTVTLRCDPISGHDNLYWYRRVMGKEIKFLLHFVKESKQDESGMPNNRFLAERTGGTYSTLKVQPAELEDSGVYFCASSLSLGRALETQYFGPGTRLLVL.

V is TRBV5-5 and J is TRBJ1-5, with D maybe TRBD1 (5 bases). The germline CDR1 and CDR2 sequences are SGHKS and YYEKEE (reference sequence). V lost 2 bases, J lost 3 bases, and 6 bases lay in between. The CDR3 loop spans 13 amino acids. CDR3 in amino acids: CASSFGHNQPQHF. For the CDR3, the DNA is TGTGCCAGCAGCTTTGGACACAATCAGCCCCAGCATTTT.

The V call is TRBV28, the J call TRBJ1-3; possible D gene TRBD1, 5 bases. This CDR3 comprises 14 residues. V was shortened by 1 base and J by 3 bases, with 7 bases between the two germline ends. CDR1 and CDR2 from the germline V gene are MDHEN and SYDVKM. For the CDR3, the DNA is TGTGCCAGCAGTTTATCCAGGGTTGGAAACACCATATATTTT. This encodes CASSLSRVGNTIYF. Full variable domain (outside the CDR3, taken from reference TRBV28 and TRBJ1-3): DVKVTQSSRYLVKRTGEKVFLECVQDMDHENMFWYRQDPGLGLRLIYFSYDVKMKEKGDIPEGYSVSREKKERFSLILESASTNQTSMYLCASSLSRVGNTIYFGEGSWLTVV.

In this sample, this clone turned up many times. V and J are TRBV29-1 and TRBJ2-2, with 8 bases identical to TRBD1. With 8 bases clipped from V and 1 base from J, the junction kept 9 bases outside the gene matches. Per the germline V gene, CDR1 is SQVTM and CDR2 is ANQGSEA. The CDR3 runs to 15 residues. The CDR3 coding sequence is TGCAGCACGACCACCGGGACAGGGAACACCGGGGAGCTGTTTTTT. This codes for CSTTTGTGNTGELFF.

This chain links TRBV7-2 with TRBJ2-3, with a tentative D call TRBD2 (6 bases). The CDR3 totals 16 residues. With 2 bases removed from V and 2 bases from J, the gap between germline ends came to 14 bases. Germline CDR1 SGHTA, CDR2 FQGNSA. CDR3 sequence (DNA): TGTGCCAGCAGCTTAAATGCGGAGGGGACCACAGATACGCAGTATTTT. It yields the protein CASSLNAEGTTDTQYF.

The gene calls are TRBV28 and TRBJ2-5, with a possible D match to TRBD1 (6 bases). The CDR3 has 13 amino acids. Germline values: CDR1 MDHEN, CDR2 SYDVKM. Trimming pared 6 bases from V and 3 bases from J, leaving 11 bases between. As DNA, the CDR3 is TGTGCCAGCAGAAAACCAGGGGAAGAGACCCAGTACTTC. Translated, it gives CASRKPGEETQYF.

This clone was seen only once. The chain uses TRBV11-3 and TRBJ2-1; 8 nucleotides match TRBD2. The CDR3 sequence is 15 residues long. Germline V gene data show CDR1 as SGHNT and CDR2 as YENEEA. J was trimmed by 4 bases and V by 3 bases; bases with no gene match: 5. The CDR3 reads CASSFGTSLYNEQFF. As DNA, the CDR3 is TGTGCCAGCAGCTTTGGGACTAGTTTGTACAATGAGCAGTTCTTC.

CDR3 loop: CASSLSAGYGYTF. CDR3 bases: TGTGCCAGCAGCTTATCGGCAGGGTACGGCTACACCTTC. The chain uses TRBV7-3 and TRBJ1-2; D is perhaps TRBD1 (5 bases). V was cut by 2 bases and J by 8 bases, with 12 bases left in between. The CDR3 has 13 amino acids. The germline V gene has CDR1 SGHTA and CDR2 FQGTGA. The full variable domain, its missing parts supplied by reference TRBV7-3 and TRBJ1-2, is GAGVSQTPSNKVTEKGKYVELRCDPISGHTALYWYRQSLGQGPEFLIYFQGTGAADDSGLPNDRFFAVRPEGSVSTLKIQRTERGDSAVYLCASSLSAGYGYTFGSGTRLTVV.

This clone was seen a single time. The chain is built from TRBV2 and TRBJ2-7, with 14 positions matching TRBD2. V lost 6 bases and J lost 6; bases outside the gene matches: 4. Germline V gene lookup returns CDR1 SNHLY and CDR2 FYNNEI. The CDR3 sequence is 14 residues long. CDR3 residues: CASSPGLAGVEQYF. CDR3 DNA: TGTGCCAGCAGCCCGGGACTAGCGGGAGTCGAGCAGTACTTC.

This clone appeared a single time. The rearrangement uses TRBV5-1 and TRBJ1-1, with 10 bases aligning to TRBD1. The CDR3 is made up of 15 amino acids. V trimming: 5 bases; J trimming: 4 bases; junction bases outside the gene matches: 8. Germline V lookup: CDR1 SGHRS, CDR2 YFSETQ. The CDR3 protein is CASRPVGDRGTEAFF. The DNA for the CDR3 is TGCGCCAGCAGGCCCGTGGGGGACAGGGGCACTGAAGCTTTCTTT.

This chain joins TRBV5-1 and TRBJ1-1; a weak D match, TRBD1 (5 bases). CDR3 size: 13 residues. Trimming pared 1 base from V and 10 bases from J, leaving 14 bases between. The germline CDR1 and CDR2 sequences are SGHRS and YFSETQ. CDR3 DNA sequence: TGCGCCAGCAGCTTGAATGTGGGGGGGACAGCTTTCTTT. Protein: CASSLNVGGTAFF. Looking up the rest from reference TRBV5-1 and TRBJ1-1 gives the full variable domain: KAGVTQTPRYLIKTRGQQVTLSCSPISGHRSVSWYQQTPGQGLQFLFEYFSETQRNKGNFPGRFSGRQFSNSRSEMNVSTLELGDSALYLCASSLNVGGTAFFGQGTRLTVV.

The chain couples TRBV11-2 to TRBJ2-7; D remains ambiguous. V lost 6 bases to trimming and J lost 6 bases, with 9 bases between them. Looked up from germline, CDR1 is SGHAT and CDR2 is FQNNGV. CDR3 length: 11 residues. CDR3 nucleotides: TGTGCCAGCAGTCCAGGCCTCGAGCAGTACTTC. Translating gives CASSPGLEQYF.

V and J are TRBV28 and TRBJ1-2; D may be TRBD1 (6 bases). The CDR3 covers 15 residues. Trimming shortened V by 2 bases and J by 4 bases, and 14 bases separated the two germline ends. Germline CDR1 reads MDHEN; CDR2 reads SYDVKM. The CDR3 bases are TGTGCCAGCAGTTTAGGGGGGGCTCCCACCTATGGCTACACCTTC. Amino acid sequence: CASSLGGAPTYGYTF.

The chain uses TRBV4-3 and TRBJ2-7; TRBD1 matches at 11 bases. V lost 4 bases, J lost 1 base, and 12 bases stayed unmatched. CDR1 is LGHNA and CDR2 is YSLEER in the germline V gene. The CDR3 loop spans 18 amino acids. CDR3 amino acids: CASSLNPGTGGSSYEQYF. The CDR3 DNA reads TGCGCCAGCAGCCTCAACCCCGGGACAGGGGGGTCATCCTACGAGCAGTACTTC.